These T cell receptor beta chains were read from a single sample in a study of blood T cell repertoires in COVID-19. The assay was immunoSEQ multiplex PCR, and TCRdb's table has in-frame clones only and misses some. The sample includes 180,000 or so clones, around 80% of them seen just once. Input material: PBMCs or T cells enriched from blood (not recorded which). The receptors shown here come from an older woman who had recovered from COVID-19. Each CDR3 is given with its conserved first and last residue. Each record gives: clone size, J gene, V gene, D gene, CDR3 protein, CDR3 DNA. D genes are given only for firm matches. Expanded clones get a size class; other rows say once, few or many, or leave the size out.

NA TRBJ1-1 TRBV6-1 NA CASSEPTGNTEAFF TGTGCCAGCAGTGAACCTACAGGGAACACTGAAGCTTTCTTT
NA TRBJ2-3 TRBV5-5 NA CASSPRLGRRDTQYF TGTGCCAGCAGCCCCCGGCTGGGGCGCAGAGATACGCAGTATTTT
few TRBJ2-2 TRBV27 NA CASSLLADTGELFF TGTGCCAGCAGTTTATTGGCGGACACCGGGGAGCTGTTTTTT
few TRBJ2-3 TRBV25-1 NA CASNRGTDTQYF TGTGCCAGCAACAGGGGCACAGATACGCAGTATTTT
NA TRBJ2-7 TRBV7-9 NA CASSPSSYEQYF TGTGCCAGCAGCCCGAGCTCCTACGAGCAGTACTTC
few TRBJ1-1 TRBV5-1 TRBD1 CASSPDRRNTEAFF TGCGCCAGCAGCCCGGACAGGCGGAACACTGAAGCTTTCTTT
NA TRBJ2-7 TRBV5-6 NA CASSTWTVPYEQYF TGTGCCAGCAGCACCTGGACAGTACCCTACGAGCAGTACTTC
NA TRBJ2-4 TRBV11-2 TRBD2 CASSKREGLTKNIQYF TGTGCCAGCAGCAAGCGGGAGGGGCTAACCAAAAACATTCAGTACTTC
NA TRBJ1-1 TRBV27 TRBD1 CASIRTGGKTFF TGTGCCAGCATTCGGACAGGGGGCAAAACTTTCTTT
NA TRBJ2-5 TRBV2 NA CASSEVGQETQYF TGTGCCAGCAGTGAAGTCGGCCAAGAGACCCAGTACTTC
NA TRBJ2-3 TRBV7-6 NA CASSLYAGGTDTQYF TGTGCCAGCAGCTTATACGCAGGGGGCACAGATACGCAGTATTTT
few TRBJ2-2 TRBV7-3 NA CASSPQGGRDTGELFF TGTGCCAGCAGCCCCCAAGGGGGGAGGGACACCGGGGAGCTGTTTTTT
NA TRBJ2-7 TRBV6-5 NA CASSYRAGRGYEQYF TGTGCCAGCAGTTATAGGGCCGGACGGGGGTACGAGCAGTACTTC
once TRBJ1-1 TRBV7-9 NA CASSLFQRAGTEAFF TGTGCCAGCAGCTTGTTTCAGAGGGCTGGAACTGAAGCTTTCTTT
NA TRBJ1-2 TRBV7-9 NA CASSLSTGTYTF TGTGCCAGCAGCTTATCGACAGGAACTTACACCTTC
NA TRBJ2-2 TRBV13 NA CASRQTTRSTGELFF TGTGCCAGCAGACAAACTACTAGGTCCACCGGGGAGCTGTTTTTT
NA TRBJ2-5 TRBV5-1 NA CASSLAREETQYF TGCGCCAGCAGCTTGGCGAGAGAAGAGACCCAGTACTTC
NA TRBJ1-2 TRBV6-1 NA CASSELIGYTF TGTGCCAGCAGTGAACTTATTGGCTACACCTTC
NA TRBJ2-7 TRBV4-1 TRBD2 CASSSGLAGGFEQYF TGCGCCAGCAGCTCCGGACTAGCGGGAGGCTTCGAGCAGTACTTC
NA TRBJ2-3 TRBV5-1 TRBD2 CASSLRGLADFTDTQYF TGCGCCAGCAGCTTAAGGGGACTAGCGGACTTCACAGATACGCAGTATTTT
NA TRBJ2-7 TRBV5-1 TRBD1 CASSSDRDYEQYF TGCGCCAGCAGCTCGGACAGGGACTACGAGCAGTACTTC
NA TRBJ2-2 TRBV4-1 NA CASSQGAGLNTGELFF TGCGCCAGCAGCCAAGGGGCGGGATTGAACACCGGGGAGCTGTTTTTT
NA TRBJ2-3 TRBV28 NA CASRRPADTDTQYF TGTGCCAGCAGACGACCGGCGGACACAGATACGCAGTATTTT
NA TRBJ2-1 TRBV4-2 NA CASSQSLGSSSYNEQFF TGTGCCAGCAGCCAATCGCTGGGCTCGAGTTCCTACAATGAGCAGTTCTTC
once TRBJ1-1 TRBV3-1/TRBV3-2 NA CASSPRENTEAFF TGTGCCAGCAGCCCCCGGGAGAACACTGAAGCTTTCTTT
few TRBJ2-5 TRBV3-1/TRBV3-2 NA CASSPGVTTRLETQYF TGTGCCAGCAGCCCCGGCGTGACTACCCGACTCGAGACCCAGTACTTC
few TRBJ2-5 TRBV9 TRBD1 CASSVGPDREETQYF TGTGCCAGCAGCGTAGGACCGGACAGGGAAGAGACCCAGTACTTC
NA TRBJ1-2 TRBV13 NA CASSLGRTVGGANYGYTF TGTGCCAGCAGCTTAGGCCGAACCGTGGGAGGGGCTAACTATGGCTACACCTTC
NA TRBJ2-1 TRBV9 NA CASSVEASSYNEQFF TGTGCCAGCAGCGTAGAGGCTAGCTCCTACAATGAGCAGTTCTTC